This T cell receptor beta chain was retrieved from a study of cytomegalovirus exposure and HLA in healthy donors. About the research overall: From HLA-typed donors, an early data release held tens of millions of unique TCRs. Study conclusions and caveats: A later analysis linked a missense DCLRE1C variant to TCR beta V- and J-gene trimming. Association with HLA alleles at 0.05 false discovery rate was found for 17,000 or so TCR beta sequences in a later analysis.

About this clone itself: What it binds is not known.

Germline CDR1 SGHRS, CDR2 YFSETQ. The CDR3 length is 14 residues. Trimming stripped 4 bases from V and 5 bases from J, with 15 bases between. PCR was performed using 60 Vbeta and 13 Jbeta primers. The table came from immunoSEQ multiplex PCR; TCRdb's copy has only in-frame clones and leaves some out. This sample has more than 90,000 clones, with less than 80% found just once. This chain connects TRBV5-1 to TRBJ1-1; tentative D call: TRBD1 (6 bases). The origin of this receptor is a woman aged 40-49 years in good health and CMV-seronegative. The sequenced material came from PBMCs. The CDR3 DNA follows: TGCGCCAGCAGCCCAACAGGGTTTAAGACTGAAGCTTTCTTT. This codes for CASSPTGFKTEAFF.